The source of this TCR beta chain is a study of blood T cell repertoires in COVID-19. About the research overall: Samples representing acute and convalescent COVID-19 were sourced from the United States, Italy and Spain.

Sequenced by immunoSEQ multiplex PCR; TCRdb stores in-frame clones only, minus some. Of 23,000 or so clones in the sample, more than 75% were seen once. The CDR3 has 17 residues. Germline V lookup: CDR1 MNHNY, CDR2 SVGAGI (reference sequence). Trimming cost V 5 bases and J 4 bases; bases outside gene matches: 11. Sequencing was performed on peripheral blood. This chain joins TRBV6-6 and TRBJ1-3, with TRBD1 matching over 10 bases. The receptor's source is a man aged 50 to 59 with active COVID-19. The CDR3 loop reads CASSLSGQGVEGNTIYF. CDR3 sequence (DNA): TGTGCCAGCAGTCTCTCCGGACAGGGGGTTGAGGGAAACACCATATATTTT.